These 7 T cell receptor beta chains originate from one sample sequenced in a study of vaccination and CD4 T cells after COVID-19. Sequencing of DNA taken from cultured CD4+ T cells relied on the Oncomine TCR Beta short-read assay. TCRdb used MiXCR to reprocess the PCR reads, holding one entry per CDR3 protein. The sample has thousands of distinct CDR3 sequences, 65% to 85% seen once. Treatment indicated: roughly nine-day PBMC culture with coronavirus spike peptide pools or control peptides (ViraFEST assay). Their antigens remain unidentified. Material for sequencing was CD4+ T cells from blood, cultured in vitro. These receptors came from a human donor who had recovered from COVID-19.

The chain recombines TRBV6-1 with TRBJ1-2; TRBD1 aligns across 12 bases. The V gene end was trimmed by 5 bases and the J gene end by 2 bases; junction bases not matched to a gene: 15. The germline CDR1 and CDR2 sequences are MNHNS and SASEGT. CDR3 length: 19 residues. DNA of the CDR3: TGTGCCAGCAGTAGTTACCCCGGGACAGGGGGCGACGGCAACTATGGCTACACCTTC. Encoded protein: CASSSYPGTGGDGNYGYTF.

The chain couples TRBV20-1 to TRBJ1-1; a possible D gene is TRBD1 (6 bases). In germline, CDR1 is DFQATT, CDR2 SNEGSKA (reference sequence). Trimming stripped 0 bases from V and 5 bases from J, with 13 bases between. The CDR3 length is 14 residues. CDR3 loop: CSARDRGGGTEAFF. The CDR3 DNA reads as TGCAGTGCTAGAGATAGAGGGGGTGGGACTGAAGCTTTCTTT.

V gene TRBV6-5 combines with J gene TRBJ1-1; 11 bases map to TRBD1. With 2 bases clipped from V and 8 bases from J, the junction kept 7 bases outside the gene matches. Germline CDR1 reads MNHEY; CDR2 reads SVGAGI. This CDR3 comprises 15 residues. The CDR3 is CASSYPGQGVIEAFF. The CDR3 DNA reads as TGTGCCAGCAGTTACCCGGGACAGGGGGTTATCGAAGCTTTCTTT.

V gene TRBV24-1 combines with J gene TRBJ1-2; D call uncertain. Trimming took 3 bases from V and 5 from J, leaving 6 bases between them. The CDR3 has 12 amino acids. Germline V gene lookup returns CDR1 KGHDR and CDR2 SFDVKD. CDR3: CATSDQAYGYTF. CDR3 DNA: TGTGCCACCAGTGATCAGGCTTATGGCTACACCTTC.

J is TRBJ2-1 and V is TRBV6-1; no clear D. V shed 4 bases and J shed 5 bases, with 6 bases lying between them. Germline V gene sequence: CDR1 MNHNS, CDR2 SASEGT. This CDR3 has 12 residues. This chain's CDR3 is CASSARNNEQFF. In DNA form, the CDR3 reads TGTGCCAGCAGTGCCCGAAACAATGAGCAGTTCTTC.

DNA for the CDR3: TGTGCCAGTTCTACAGGGGTCAGCACTGAAGCTTTCTTT. This translates into CASSTGVSTEAFF. This sequence joins TRBV19 and TRBJ1-1; TRBD1 matches 7 bases. Germline CDR1 LNHDA, CDR2 SQIVND (reference sequence). V lost 8 bases, J lost 4 bases, and 7 bases stayed unmatched. There are 13 residues in the CDR3. The variable domain in full, with the rest retrieved from reference TRBV19 and TRBJ1-1, is DGGITQSPKYLFRKEGQNVTLSCEQNLNHDAMYWYRQDPGQGLRLIYYSQIVNDFQKGDIAEGYSVSREKKESFPLTVTSAQKNPTAFYLCASSTGVSTEAFFGQGTRLTVV.

The chain recombines TRBV6-5 with TRBJ2-7; 7 bases agree with TRBD1. The CDR3 sequence is 14 residues long. The V gene end was trimmed by 1 base and the J gene end by 3 bases; junction bases not matched to a gene: 3. Germline V CDR1 and CDR2: MNHEY, SVGAGI. The CDR3 DNA is TGTGCCAGCAGTTACTACAGGGACAGCTACGAGCAGTACTTC. Translating it yields CASSYYRDSYEQYF.